This is a list of T cell receptor beta chains from one sample in a study of shared clonotypes between healthy human individuals. Assay: immunoSEQ multiplex PCR; the TCRdb copy retains only in-frame clones and omits some. Of roughly 570,000 clones in the sample, 95% to 98% are singletons; the top ten hold approximately 0.3%. Sequencing used naive CD8+ T cells sorted from blood. All receptors derive from a man in his thirties or forties in good health. The CDR3 runs from the conserved cysteine through the conserved F or W. The order of the fields is V gene, CDR3 length, J gene, clone size, D gene, CDR3 DNA, CDR3 protein. A D gene is named only where the DNA matches it firmly. Size is stated for part of the rows, as once, few or many counts, or as a class when the clone is expanded.

TRBV5-1	17	TRBJ1-4	-	-	TGCGCCAGCAGCCCTCGGGGATTAACGGCAACTAATGAAAAACTGTTTTTT	CASSPRGLTATNEKLFF
TRBV27	16	TRBJ2-7	-	TRBD2	TGTGCCAGCAGTTTATCGGGACTAGCGTACTCCTACGAGCAGTACTTC	CASSLSGLAYSYEQYF
TRBV29-1	14	TRBJ2-3	-	TRBD2	TGCAGCGTTGGCCTAGCGGTTTCATCTGATACGCAGTATTTT	CSVGLAVSSDTQYF
TRBV10-2	12	TRBJ2-7	-	-	TGCGCCAGCAAGAATGAGGCTGTCGAGCAGTACTTC	CASKNEAVEQYF
TRBV5-1	14	TRBJ2-1	-	-	TGCGCCAGCTTTGGCGGGTTGGGGCGGAATGAGCAGTTCTTC	CASFGGLGRNEQFF
TRBV29-1	13	TRBJ2-7	-	TRBD2	TGCAGCGTGCGGGGGGGTGCAGTATACGAGCAGTACTTC	CSVRGGAVYEQYF
TRBV2	13	TRBJ2-7	-	TRBD2	TGTGCCAGCATGGCTAGCGGGACCTACGAGCAGTACTTC	CASMASGTYEQYF
TRBV7-3	17	TRBJ1-2	-	-	TGTGCCAGCAGCTTACAGACTATAGGGGGGTTTAACTATGGCTACACCTTC	CASSLQTIGGFNYGYTF
TRBV11-2	14	TRBJ1-2	-	TRBD1	TGTGCCAGCAGCGGGGGGACAGCCTTCTATGGCTACACCTTC	CASSGGTAFYGYTF
TRBV7-9	16	TRBJ2-1	-	TRBD2	TGTGCCAGCAGCTCCCGGACTAGCGGGAGGTACAATGAGCAGTTCTTC	CASSSRTSGRYNEQFF
TRBV6-5	15	TRBJ2-5	-	TRBD1	TGTGCCAGCAGTTACTCGACAGGGGCGCAAGAGACCCAGTACTTC	CASSYSTGAQETQYF
TRBV5-4	14	TRBJ2-1	-	-	TGTGCCAGCAACGACAGGAATAGGCACAATGAGCAGTTCTTC	CASNDRNRHNEQFF
TRBV11-2	11	TRBJ1-2	-	-	TGTGCCAGCAGCTTAGGGGGTGGCTACACCTTC	CASSLGGGYTF
TRBV21-1	17	TRBJ2-2	-	-	TGTGCCAGCAGCAGTTTGAGGGAAAGGGGAGACACCGGGGAGCTGTTTTTT	CASSSLRERGDTGELFF
TRBV6-1	15	TRBJ2-5	-	-	TGTGCCAGCAGTGAAGCGCTTCTCGTACAAGAGACCCAGTACTTC	CASSEALLVQETQYF
TRBV25-1	12	TRBJ2-5	-	TRBD2	TGTGCCACTCAAAGCGGGAGCGAGACCCAGTACTTC	CATQSGSETQYF
TRBV7-9	15	TRBJ1-3	-	-	TGTGCCAGCAGCTTGGGCTACAGGGAAGATCGCGCCATATATTTT	CASSLGYREDRAIYF
TRBV29-1	14	TRBJ2-7	-	TRBD1	TGCAGCGTCCGCGGCAGACAGGGGTCCTACGAGCAGTACTTC	CSVRGRQGSYEQYF
TRBV29-1	16	TRBJ2-1	-	TRBD1	TGCAGCGTTGAAGATCTGGCGGGACAGGGGCCTATCGGGCAGTTCTTC	CSVEDLAGQGPIGQFF
TRBV10-3	12	TRBJ2-2	-	-	TGTGCCATCAGTGAGGTTACCGGGGAGCTGTTTTTT	CAISEVTGELFF
TRBV10-1	13	TRBJ2-7	-	-	TGCGCCAGCAGTGAGAGTAAGCGCCACGAGCAGTACTTC	CASSESKRHEQYF
TRBV18	18	TRBJ2-2	-	-	TGTGCCAGCTCAGAGATCAGCAGAGCCCTATCAGATACCGGGGAGCTGTTTTTT	CASSEISRALSDTGELFF
TRBV7-6	15	TRBJ2-7	-	TRBD2	TGTGCCAGCAGCCCGCGGGGAGGGAAAAACTACGAGCAGTACTTC	CASSPRGGKNYEQYF
TRBV7-8	16	TRBJ2-1	-	TRBD2	TGTGCCAGCAGCTCAGAACCTAGCGGAACCTACAATGAGCAGTTCTTC	CASSSEPSGTYNEQFF
TRBV5-4	15	TRBJ2-3	-	TRBD2	TGTGCCAGCAGCTCGGGACTAGCTAGCACAGATACGCAGTATTTT	CASSSGLASTDTQYF
TRBV5-1	14	TRBJ1-1	-	-	TGCGCCAGCAGCTTGGGAACAGAGAACACTGAAGCTTTCTTT	CASSLGTENTEAFF
TRBV7-9	15	TRBJ1-1	-	-	TGTGCCAGCAGCCCCCTCTGGACAGAGAACACTGAAGCTTTCTTT	CASSPLWTENTEAFF
TRBV30	12	TRBJ1-1	-	-	TGTGCCTGGAGTGTCTTGAACACTGAAGCTTTCTTT	CAWSVLNTEAFF
TRBV27	14	TRBJ2-7	-	-	TGTGCCAGCAGTTTAGCAGGGCTCTCCTACGAGCAGTACTTC	CASSLAGLSYEQYF
TRBV2	17	TRBJ2-1	-	TRBD2	TGTGCCAGCAGTGAACTTCGGACTAGCGAAGGCCACAATGAGCAGTTCTTC	CASSELRTSEGHNEQFF
TRBV7-9	13	TRBJ2-7	-	-	TGTGCCAGCAGCTCGCGGGGCCGCTACGAGCAGTACTTC	CASSSRGRYEQYF
TRBV7-2	14	TRBJ1-2	-	-	TGTGCCAGCAGCCCAGCCGCGGGCAACTATGGCTACACCTTC	CASSPAAGNYGYTF
TRBV4-3	13	TRBJ2-7	-	-	TGCGCCAGCAGCCAATTTCGGGGGTACGAGCAGTACTTC	CASSQFRGYEQYF
TRBV28	15	TRBJ2-2	-	TRBD1	TGTGCCAGCAGTACACAGGGGAGGAACACCGGGGAGCTGTTTTTT	CASSTQGRNTGELFF
TRBV9	13	TRBJ1-1	once	-	TGTGCCAGCAGTGACAGTCTGAACACTGAAGCTTTCTTT	CASSDSLNTEAFF
TRBV5-6	13	TRBJ2-7	once	-	TGTGCCAGCAGCTTCGGGACTCCCGGCGAGCAGTACTTC	CASSFGTPGEQYF
TRBV19	15	TRBJ2-2	-	-	TGTGCCACCAGCGCCGGGACCCTGAACACCGGGGAGCTGTTTTTT	CATSAGTLNTGELFF
TRBV2	10	TRBJ2-7	-	TRBD1	TGTGCCACCTCTTCCGGGACAGACTACTTC	CATSSGTDYF
TRBV14	16	TRBJ2-2	-	TRBD2	TGTGCCAGCAGCCAAACTAGCGGGGCCCTGGCCGGGGAGCTGTTTTTT	CASSQTSGALAGELFF
TRBV4-1	12	TRBJ1-2	-	-	TGCGCCAGCAGCCACCACTCGACCGGCTACACCTTC	CASSHHSTGYTF
TRBV7-3	15	TRBJ2-7	-	TRBD2	TGTGCCAGCAGCCTAACCGGGACTAGCCTATACGAGCAGTACTTC	CASSLTGTSLYEQYF
TRBV27	16	TRBJ2-4	once	TRBD2	TGTGCCAGCAGTGGGCGGGGGTTCCTAGCCAAAAACATTCAGTACTTC	CASSGRGFLAKNIQYF
TRBV4-3	16	TRBJ2-1	-	-	TGCGCCAGCAGCCAAGTCGGGGTGTTAGAATACAATGAGCAGTTCTTC	CASSQVGVLEYNEQFF
TRBV7-9	14	TRBJ1-4	-	TRBD1	TGTGCCAGCAGCGGTGGACAGGGGGGTGAAAAACTGTTTTTT	CASSGGQGGEKLFF
TRBV4-3	14	TRBJ1-1	-	-	TGCGCCAGCAGCCAAGATTGGAGGGGCCAGGAAGCTTTCTTT	CASSQDWRGQEAFF
TRBV5-4	13	TRBJ2-1	-	-	TGTGCCAGCAGCCAGATTGGAGTCAATGAGCAGTTCTTC	CASSQIGVNEQFF
TRBV9	13	TRBJ2-1	once	-	TGTGCCAGCAGCGTAAGTTTCCCGAATGAGCAGTTCTTC	CASSVSFPNEQFF
TRBV27	14	TRBJ1-1	-	TRBD1	TGTGCCAGCAGGGACCGGGACAGGGGGTTTGAAGCTTTCTTT	CASRDRDRGFEAFF
TRBV11-3	14	TRBJ2-3	-	-	TGTGCCAGCAGCACAAGGACAGAAACAGATACGCAGTATTTT	CASSTRTETDTQYF
TRBV7-6	13	TRBJ2-7	-	-	TGTGCCAGCAGCTTAACAGGGCAGGCCGAGCAGTACTTC	CASSLTGQAEQYF
TRBV14	17	TRBJ2-3	-	TRBD1	TGTGCCAGCAGCCACCTGGGTGGGGACAGAGCCACAGATACGCAGTATTTT	CASSHLGGDRATDTQYF